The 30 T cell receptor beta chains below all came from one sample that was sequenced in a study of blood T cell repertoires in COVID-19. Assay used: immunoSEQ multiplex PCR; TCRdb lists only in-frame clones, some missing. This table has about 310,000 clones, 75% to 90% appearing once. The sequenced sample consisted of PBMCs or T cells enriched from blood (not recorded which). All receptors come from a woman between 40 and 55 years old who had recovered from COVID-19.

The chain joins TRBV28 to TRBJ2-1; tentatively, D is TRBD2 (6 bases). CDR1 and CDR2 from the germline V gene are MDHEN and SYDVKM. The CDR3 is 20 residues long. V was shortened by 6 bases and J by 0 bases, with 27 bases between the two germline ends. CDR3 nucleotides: TGTGCCAGCAGCCCCCGGGTTGGGGGGTGGGATCAAAGCTCCTACAATGAGCAGTTCTTC. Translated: CASSPRVGGWDQSSYNEQFF.

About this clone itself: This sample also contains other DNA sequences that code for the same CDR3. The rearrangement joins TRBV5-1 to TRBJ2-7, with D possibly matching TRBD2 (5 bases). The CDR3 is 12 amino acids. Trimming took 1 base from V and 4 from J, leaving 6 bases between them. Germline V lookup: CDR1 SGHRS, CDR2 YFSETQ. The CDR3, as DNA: TGCGCCAGCAGCTTGAGAGGGTACGAGCAGTACTTC. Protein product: CASSLRGYEQYF.

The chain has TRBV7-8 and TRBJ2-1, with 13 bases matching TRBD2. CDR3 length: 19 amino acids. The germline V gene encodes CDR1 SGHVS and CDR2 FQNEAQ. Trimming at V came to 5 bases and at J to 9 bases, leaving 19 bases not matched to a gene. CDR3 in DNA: TGTGCCAGCAGCCCGCGCTCCCTCGGGACTAGCGGGACTATTAGTGAGCAGTTCTTC. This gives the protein CASSPRSLGTSGTISEQFF.

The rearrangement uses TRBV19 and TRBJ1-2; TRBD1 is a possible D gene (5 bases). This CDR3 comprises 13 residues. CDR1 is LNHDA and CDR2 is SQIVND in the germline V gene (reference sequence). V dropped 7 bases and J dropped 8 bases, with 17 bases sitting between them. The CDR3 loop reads CASIDRQFGGYTF. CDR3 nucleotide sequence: TGTGCCAGTATCGACAGACAGTTTGGCGGCTACACCTTC. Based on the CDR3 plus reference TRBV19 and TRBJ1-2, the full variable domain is DGGITQSPKYLFRKEGQNVTLSCEQNLNHDAMYWYRQDPGQGLRLIYYSQIVNDFQKGDIAEGYSVSREKKESFPLTVTSAQKNPTAFYLCASIDRQFGGYTFGSGTRLTVV.

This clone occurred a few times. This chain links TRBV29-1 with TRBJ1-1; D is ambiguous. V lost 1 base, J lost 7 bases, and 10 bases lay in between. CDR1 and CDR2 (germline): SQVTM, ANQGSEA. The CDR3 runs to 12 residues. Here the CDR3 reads CSVEAGLSEAFF. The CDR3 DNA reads TGCAGCGTTGAAGCCGGGTTGAGTGAAGCTTTCTTT.

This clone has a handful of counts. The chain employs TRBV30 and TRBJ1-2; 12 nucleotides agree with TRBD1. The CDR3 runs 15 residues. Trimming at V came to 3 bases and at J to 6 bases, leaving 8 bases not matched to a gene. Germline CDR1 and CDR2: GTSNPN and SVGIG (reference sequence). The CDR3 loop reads CAWRVGTGGVHGYTF. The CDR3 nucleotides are TGTGCCTGGAGGGTCGGGACAGGGGGCGTGCATGGCTACACCTTC.

CDR3 loop: CASSERGGGQPQHF. The DNA for the CDR3 is TGTGCCAGCAGTGAACGGGGGGGAGGGCAGCCCCAGCATTTT. V gene TRBV2 combines with J gene TRBJ1-5, with a weak D call TRBD1 (5 bases). The germline gives CDR1 SNHLY, CDR2 FYNNEI. The germline V and J ends were trimmed by 2 bases and 7 bases, with 12 bases remaining between them. CDR3 length equals 14 residues.

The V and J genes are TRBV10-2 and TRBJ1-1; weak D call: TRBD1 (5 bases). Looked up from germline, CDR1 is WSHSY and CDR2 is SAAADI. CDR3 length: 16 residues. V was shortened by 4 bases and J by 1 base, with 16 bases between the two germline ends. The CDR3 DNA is TGCGCCAGCAGTGCTGGGACTCCCAGAGGGAACACTGAAGCTTTCTTT. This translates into CASSAGTPRGNTEAFF.

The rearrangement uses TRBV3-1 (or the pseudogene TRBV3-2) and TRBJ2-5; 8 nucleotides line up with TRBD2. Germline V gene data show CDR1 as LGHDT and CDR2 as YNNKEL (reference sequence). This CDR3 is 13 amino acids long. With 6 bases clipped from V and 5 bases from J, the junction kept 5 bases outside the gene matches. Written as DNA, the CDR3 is TGTGCCAGCAGACCGGCTAGCGGGGAGACCCAGTACTTC. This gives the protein CASRPASGETQYF.

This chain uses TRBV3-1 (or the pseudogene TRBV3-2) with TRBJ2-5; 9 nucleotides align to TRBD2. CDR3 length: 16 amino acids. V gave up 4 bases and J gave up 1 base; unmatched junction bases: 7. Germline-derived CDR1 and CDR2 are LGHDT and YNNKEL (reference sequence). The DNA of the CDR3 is TGTGCCAGCAGCCCCAGGTATAGCGGGAGCCAAGAGACCCAGTACTTC. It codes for CASSPRYSGSQETQYF.

In DNA form, the CDR3 reads TGTGCCAGCAGCCGCGACAGAGCGAATGAAAAACTGTTTTTT. It specifies CASSRDRANEKLFF. The gene calls are TRBV11-1 and TRBJ1-4; D is possibly TRBD1 (5 bases). The CDR3 spans 14 residues. The germline V gene has CDR1 SGHAT and CDR2 FQDESV (reference sequence). Trimming left V 5 bases short and J 5 bases short, with 12 bases between.

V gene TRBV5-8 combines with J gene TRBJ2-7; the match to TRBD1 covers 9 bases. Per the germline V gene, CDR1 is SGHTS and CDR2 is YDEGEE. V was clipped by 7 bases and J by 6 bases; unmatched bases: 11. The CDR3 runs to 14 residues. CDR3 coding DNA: TGTGCCAGCCCCCAGAGACAGGGGGTGGGCGAGCAGTACTTC. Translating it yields CASPQRQGVGEQYF.

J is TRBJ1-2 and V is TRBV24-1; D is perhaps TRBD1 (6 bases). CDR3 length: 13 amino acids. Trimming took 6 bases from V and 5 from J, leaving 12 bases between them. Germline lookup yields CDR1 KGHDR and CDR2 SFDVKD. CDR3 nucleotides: TGTGCCACCAGTCCCGGGGGGCCGTATGGCTACACCTTC. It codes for CATSPGGPYGYTF.

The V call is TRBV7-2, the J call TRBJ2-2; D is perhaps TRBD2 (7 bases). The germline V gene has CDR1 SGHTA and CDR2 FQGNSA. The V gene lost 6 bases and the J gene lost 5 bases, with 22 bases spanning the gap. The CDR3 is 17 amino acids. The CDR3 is CASSTSTGGARTGELFF. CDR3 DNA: TGTGCCAGCAGTACCTCCACGGGGGGCGCGAGGACCGGGGAGCTGTTTTTT.

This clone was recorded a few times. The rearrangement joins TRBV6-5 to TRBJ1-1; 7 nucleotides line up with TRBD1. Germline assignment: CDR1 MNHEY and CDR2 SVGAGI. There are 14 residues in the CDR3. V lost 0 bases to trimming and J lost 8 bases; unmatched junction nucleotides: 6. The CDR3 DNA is TGTGCCAGCAGTTACTCTCCGGGACAGAAGGAAGCTTTCTTT. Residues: CASSYSPGQKEAFF.

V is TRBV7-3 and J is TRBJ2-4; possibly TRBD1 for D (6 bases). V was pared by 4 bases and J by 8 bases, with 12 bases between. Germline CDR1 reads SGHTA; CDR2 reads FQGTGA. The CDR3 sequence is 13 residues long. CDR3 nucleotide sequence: TGTGCCAGCAGCTCTACAGGGCGGGACATTCAGTACTTC. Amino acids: CASSSTGRDIQYF.

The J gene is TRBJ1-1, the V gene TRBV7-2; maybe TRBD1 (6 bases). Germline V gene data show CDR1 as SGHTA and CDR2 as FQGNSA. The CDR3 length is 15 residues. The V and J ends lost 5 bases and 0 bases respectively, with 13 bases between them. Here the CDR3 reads CASSPLGGMNTEAFF. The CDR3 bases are TGTGCCAGCAGCCCCTTAGGGGGAATGAACACTGAAGCTTTCTTT.

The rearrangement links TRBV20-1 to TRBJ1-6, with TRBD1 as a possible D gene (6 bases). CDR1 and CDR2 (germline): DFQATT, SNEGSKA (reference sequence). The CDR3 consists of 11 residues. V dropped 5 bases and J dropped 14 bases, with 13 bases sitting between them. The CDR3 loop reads CSAYRAESLHF. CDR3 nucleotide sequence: TGCAGTGCTTACAGGGCAGAATCCCTCCACTTT.

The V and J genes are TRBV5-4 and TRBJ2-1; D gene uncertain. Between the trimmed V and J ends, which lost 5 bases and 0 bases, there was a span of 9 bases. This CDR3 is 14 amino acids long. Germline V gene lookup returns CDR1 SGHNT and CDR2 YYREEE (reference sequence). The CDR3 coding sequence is TGTGCCAGCAGTCCGGAGAGCTCCTACAATGAGCAGTTCTTC. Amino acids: CASSPESSYNEQFF.

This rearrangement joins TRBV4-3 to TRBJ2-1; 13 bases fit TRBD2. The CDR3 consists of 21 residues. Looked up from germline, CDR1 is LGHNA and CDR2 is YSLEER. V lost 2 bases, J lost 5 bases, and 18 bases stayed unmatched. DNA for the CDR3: TGCGCCAGCAGCCAAAAGGGAACCGGGACTAGCGGGACCAGAGGGAACAATGAGCAGTTCTTC. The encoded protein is CASSQKGTGTSGTRGNNEQFF.

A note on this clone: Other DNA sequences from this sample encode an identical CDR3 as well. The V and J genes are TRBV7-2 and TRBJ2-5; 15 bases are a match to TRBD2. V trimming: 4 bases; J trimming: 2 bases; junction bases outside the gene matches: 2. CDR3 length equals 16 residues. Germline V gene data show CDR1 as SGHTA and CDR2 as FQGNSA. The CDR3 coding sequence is TGTGCCAGCAGCTCGGGACTAGCGGGGGGACAAGAGACCCAGTACTTC. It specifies CASSSGLAGGQETQYF.

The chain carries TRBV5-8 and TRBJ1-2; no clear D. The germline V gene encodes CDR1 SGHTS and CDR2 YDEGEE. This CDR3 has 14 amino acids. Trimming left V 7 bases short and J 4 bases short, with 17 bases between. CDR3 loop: CASEPPGDFYGYTF. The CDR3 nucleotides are TGTGCCAGCGAGCCCCCCGGAGATTTCTATGGCTACACCTTC. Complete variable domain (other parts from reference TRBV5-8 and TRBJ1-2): EAGVTQSPTHLIKTRGQQATLRCSPISGHTSVYWYQQALGLGLQFLLWYDEGEERNRGNFPPRFSGRQFPNYSSELNVNALELEDSALYLCASEPPGDFYGYTFGSGTRLTVV.

CDR3 nucleotide sequence: TGTGCCAGCAGTCCATTGGGGACAGGCTATGGCTACACCTTC. This codes for CASSPLGTGYGYTF. The V gene is TRBV27, the J gene TRBJ1-2; 8 bases map to TRBD1. The CDR3 consists of 14 residues. Losses at the gene ends were 5 bases for V and 4 bases for J; bases not matched to a gene: 6. CDR1 MNHEY and CDR2 SMNVEV come from the germline V gene (reference sequence).

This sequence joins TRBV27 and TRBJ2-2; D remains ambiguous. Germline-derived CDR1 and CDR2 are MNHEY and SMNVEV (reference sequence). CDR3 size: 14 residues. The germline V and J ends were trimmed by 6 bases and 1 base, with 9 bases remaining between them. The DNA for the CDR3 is TGTGCCAGCAGAATACGACAGAACACCGGGGAGCTGTTTTTT. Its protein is CASRIRQNTGELFF.

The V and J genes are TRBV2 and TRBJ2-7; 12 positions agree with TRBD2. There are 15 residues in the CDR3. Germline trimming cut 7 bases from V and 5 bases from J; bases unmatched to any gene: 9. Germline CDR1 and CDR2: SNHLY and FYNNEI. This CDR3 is CASKNLAGGPNEQYF. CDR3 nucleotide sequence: TGTGCCAGCAAGAATCTAGCGGGAGGGCCCAACGAGCAGTACTTC.

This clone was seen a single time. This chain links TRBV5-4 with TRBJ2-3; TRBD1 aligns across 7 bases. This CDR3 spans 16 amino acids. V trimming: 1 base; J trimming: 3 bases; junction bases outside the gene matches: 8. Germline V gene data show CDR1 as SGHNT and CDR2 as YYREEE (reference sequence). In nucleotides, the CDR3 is TGTGCCAGCAGCTTGAAGGGGAGACAGGGAACAGATACGCAGTATTTT. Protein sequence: CASSLKGRQGTDTQYF.

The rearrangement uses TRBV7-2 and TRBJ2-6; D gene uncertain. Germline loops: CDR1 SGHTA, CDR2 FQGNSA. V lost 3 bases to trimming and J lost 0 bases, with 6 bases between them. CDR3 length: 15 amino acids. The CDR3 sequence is CASSLRSSGANVLTF. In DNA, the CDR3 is TGTGCCAGCAGCTTGCGGAGCTCTGGGGCCAACGTCCTGACTTTC.

The CDR3 DNA is TGTGCCAGCAGCGAGCGACAGGGGGCAAGGCAAGAGACCCAGTACTTC. It encodes CASSERQGARQETQYF. The chain has TRBV9 and TRBJ2-5, with TRBD1 identical over 10 bases. Germline lookup yields CDR1 SGDLS and CDR2 YYNGEE. The CDR3 length is 16 residues. V trimming: 3 bases; J trimming: 2 bases; junction bases outside the gene matches: 7.

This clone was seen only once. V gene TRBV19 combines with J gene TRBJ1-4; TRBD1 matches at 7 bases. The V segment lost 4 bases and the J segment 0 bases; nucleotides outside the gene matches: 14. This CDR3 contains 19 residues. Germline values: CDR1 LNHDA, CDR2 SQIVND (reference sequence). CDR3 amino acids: CASSTLISGTVATNEKLFF. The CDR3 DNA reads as TGTGCCAGTAGTACGCTAATCTCCGGGACAGTTGCAACTAATGAAAAACTGTTTTTT. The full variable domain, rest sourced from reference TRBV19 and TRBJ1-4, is DGGITQSPKYLFRKEGQNVTLSCEQNLNHDAMYWYRQDPGQGLRLIYYSQIVNDFQKGDIAEGYSVSREKKESFPLTVTSAQKNPTAFYLCASSTLISGTVATNEKLFFGSGTQLSVL.

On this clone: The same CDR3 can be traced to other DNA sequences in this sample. CDR3 residues: CASSLGGREETQYF. In DNA form, the CDR3 reads TGTGCCAGCAGCTTGGGGGGGAGGGAGGAGACCCAGTACTTC. V gene TRBV5-4 combines with J gene TRBJ2-5; TRBD2 matches 7 bases. The V segment lost 0 bases and the J segment 5 bases; nucleotides outside the gene matches: 4. Germline V gives CDR1 SGHNT, CDR2 YYREEE (reference sequence). There are 14 residues in the CDR3.